Below, one TCR beta chain is given with its context. Its antigen is undetermined. The V gene lost 4 bases and the J gene lost 3 bases, with 8 bases spanning the gap. The CDR3 has 12 residues. Germline V gives CDR1 SGDLS, CDR2 YYNGEE. As to time point: blood 4 weeks post-SBRT, at nephrectomy. This sample's treatment: 15 Gy SBRT to primary tumor, nephrectomy 4 weeks later. After SBRT, blood was collected at 2 and 4 weeks, plus baseline. The tumor was a clear cell renal cell carcinoma. The assay was immunoSEQ multiplex PCR, and TCRdb's table has in-frame clones only and misses some. The table includes roughly 170,000 clones, 88% detected once. The data were obtained in a study of radiation and T cells in renal cell carcinoma. General study results and limits: Baseline intratumoral clonotype presence is unknown without pretreatment biopsies.

The rearrangement joins TRBV9 to TRBJ2-7; the D is unclear. Source: blood, taken from a patient whose treatment included radiotherapy and nephrectomy. The origin of this receptor is a woman aged 50 to 60 with renal cell carcinoma. This chain's CDR3 is CASSNIGYEQYF. The CDR3 nucleotides are TGTGCCAGCAGCAACATTGGCTACGAGCAGTACTTC.